This TCR beta chain was found in a study of identical twins. Study-level findings and limits: Researchers reported weaker excess twin sharing in beta out-of-frame sequences. Twin pairs' shared out-of-frame alpha sequences were enriched in low generation probability. For cord blood, abundant beta clonotypes had fewer insertions, unlike memory repertoires, which showed none. There was more out-of-frame TCR alpha sharing in monozygotic twins than models estimated.

Germline V CDR1 and CDR2: DFQATT, SNEGSKA (reference sequence). V lost 0 bases and J lost 6; bases outside the gene matches: 4. The CDR3 runs 16 residues. In its sample, this clonotype was seen many times. Its cognate antigen is unknown. From the 5' RACE reads, TCRdb called clonotypes with MiXCR, one entry per CDR3 protein. The sample carries about 240,000 distinct CDR3 sequences, about 10% recorded once. This receptor was obtained from a man between 50 and 59 years old in good health. V usage is TRBV20-1 and J usage is TRBJ2-2; 13 positions match TRBD2. Input material: memory T cells sorted from blood. CDR3 region: CSARDWTSGSAGELFF. CDR3 coding DNA: TGCAGTGCTAGAGATTGGACTAGCGGGAGTGCCGGGGAGCTGTTTTTT.